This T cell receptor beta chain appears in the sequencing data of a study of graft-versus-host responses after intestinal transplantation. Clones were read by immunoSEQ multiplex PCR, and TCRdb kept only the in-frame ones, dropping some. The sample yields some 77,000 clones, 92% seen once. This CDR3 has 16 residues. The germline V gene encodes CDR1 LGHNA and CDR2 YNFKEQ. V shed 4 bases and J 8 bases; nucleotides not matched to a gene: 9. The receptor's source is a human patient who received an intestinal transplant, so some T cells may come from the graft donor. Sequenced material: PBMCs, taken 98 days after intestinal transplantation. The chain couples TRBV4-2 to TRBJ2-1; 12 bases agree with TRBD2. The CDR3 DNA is TGTGCCAGCAGCCCCCGGACTAGCGGGAAACCGGATGAGCAGTTCTTC. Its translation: CASSPRTSGKPDEQFF.